This T cell receptor beta chain was obtained from a study of control samples from healthy donors and cancer patients. Method: immunoSEQ multiplex PCR; TCRdb's copy keeps in-frame clones and lacks some. The table records about 84,000 clones, approximately 80% of them present only once. The sequenced sample consisted of PBMCs. The receptor's source is a man aged 60 to 75 with head and neck cancer.

CDR3 DNA: TGCGCCAGCAGCCAGTTCGGGAGTTTGTCTACAAATGAGCAGTTCTTC. It is translated as CASSQFGSLSTNEQFF. V and J are TRBV5-1 and TRBJ2-1; possibly TRBD2 for D (6 bases). V was trimmed by 4 bases and J by 7 bases, leaving 21 bases between them. CDR3 length equals 16 residues. Germline CDR1 and CDR2: SGHRS and YFSETQ.